This TCR beta chain was sequenced for a study of blood T cell repertoires in COVID-19. The overall study: Researchers got acute and convalescent COVID-19 samples from the United States, Italy and Spain. In each case, the material was cDNA or gDNA derived from T cells, B-cell-depleted T cells, or PBMCs.

Germline CDR1 is KGHSH and CDR2 is LQKENI. Trimming left V 2 bases short and J 0 bases short, with 7 bases between. The CDR3 length is 15 residues. Per the original data handling: Quantification of nucleated cells was approximated via reference gene primer amplification. Method: immunoSEQ multiplex PCR; TCRdb's copy keeps in-frame clones and lacks some. Clone size and the V and J calls come from that table; the DNA yielded D and trimming. The top ten hold 1.3% of the sample, which has fewer than 65,000 clones, 80% to 90% seen once. Sequencing was performed on peripheral blood. V usage is TRBV18 and J usage is TRBJ1-4; no reliable D call. The receptor was isolated from a woman older than 75 with acute or convalescent COVID-19. The CDR3, as DNA: TGTGCCAGCTCACCATCCACGGCAACTAATGAAAAACTGTTTTTT. Its translation is CASSPSTATNEKLFF.